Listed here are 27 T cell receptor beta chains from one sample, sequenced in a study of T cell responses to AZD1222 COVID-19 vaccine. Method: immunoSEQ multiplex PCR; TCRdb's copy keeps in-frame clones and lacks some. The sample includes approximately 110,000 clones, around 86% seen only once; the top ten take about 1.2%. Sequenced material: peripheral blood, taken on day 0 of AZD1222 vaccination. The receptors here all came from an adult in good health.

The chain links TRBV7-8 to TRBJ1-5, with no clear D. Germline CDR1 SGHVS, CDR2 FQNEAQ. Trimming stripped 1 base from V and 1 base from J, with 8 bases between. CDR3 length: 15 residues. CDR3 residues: CASSLVPESNQPQHF. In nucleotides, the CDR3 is TGTGCCAGCAGCTTAGTTCCGGAAAGCAATCAGCCCCAGCATTTT.

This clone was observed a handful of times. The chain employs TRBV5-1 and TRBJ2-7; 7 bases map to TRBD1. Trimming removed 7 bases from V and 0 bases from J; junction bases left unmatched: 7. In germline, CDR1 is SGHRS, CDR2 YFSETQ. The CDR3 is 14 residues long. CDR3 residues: CASARTGDSYEQYF. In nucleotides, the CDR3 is TGCGCCAGCGCTCGGACAGGAGACTCCTACGAGCAGTACTTC.

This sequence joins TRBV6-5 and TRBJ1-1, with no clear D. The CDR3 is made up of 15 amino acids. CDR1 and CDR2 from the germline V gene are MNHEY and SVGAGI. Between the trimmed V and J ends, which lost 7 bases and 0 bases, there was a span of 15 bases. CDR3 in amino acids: CASTLYGVLNTEAFF. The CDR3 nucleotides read TGTGCCAGCACCCTATATGGGGTTCTGAACACTGAAGCTTTCTTT.

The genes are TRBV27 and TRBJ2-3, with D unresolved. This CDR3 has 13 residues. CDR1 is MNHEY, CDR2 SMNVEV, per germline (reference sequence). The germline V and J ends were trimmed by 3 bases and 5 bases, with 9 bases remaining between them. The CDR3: CASSFLTLDTQYF. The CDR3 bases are TGTGCCAGCAGTTTCCTAACCTTAGATACGCAGTATTTT.

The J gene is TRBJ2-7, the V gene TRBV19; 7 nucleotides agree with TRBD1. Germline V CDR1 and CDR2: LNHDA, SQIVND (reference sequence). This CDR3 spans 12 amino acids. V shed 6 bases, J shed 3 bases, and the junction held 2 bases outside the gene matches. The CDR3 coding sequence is TGTGCCAGTAGCCGGGACAGCTACGAGCAGTACTTC. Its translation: CASSRDSYEQYF.

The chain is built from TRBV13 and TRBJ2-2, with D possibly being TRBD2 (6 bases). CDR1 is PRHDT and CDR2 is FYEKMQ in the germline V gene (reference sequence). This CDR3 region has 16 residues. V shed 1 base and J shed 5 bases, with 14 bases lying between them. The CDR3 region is CASSLAGETKTGELFF. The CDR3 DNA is TGTGCCAGCAGCTTAGCGGGGGAGACCAAGACCGGGGAGCTGTTTTTT.

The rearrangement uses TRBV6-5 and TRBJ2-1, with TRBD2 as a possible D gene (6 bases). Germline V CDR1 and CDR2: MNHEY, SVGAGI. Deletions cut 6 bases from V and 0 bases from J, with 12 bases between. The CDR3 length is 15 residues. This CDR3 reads CASRWLTSSYNEQFF. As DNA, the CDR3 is TGTGCCAGCAGGTGGTTGACTAGCTCCTACAATGAGCAGTTCTTC.

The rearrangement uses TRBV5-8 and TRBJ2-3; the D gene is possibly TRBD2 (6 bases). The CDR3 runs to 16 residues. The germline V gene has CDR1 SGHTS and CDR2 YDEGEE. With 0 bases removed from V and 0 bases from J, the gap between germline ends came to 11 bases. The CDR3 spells CASSLGLGGSTDTQYF. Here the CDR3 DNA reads TGTGCCAGCAGCTTGGGTCTGGGGGGAAGCACAGATACGCAGTATTTT.

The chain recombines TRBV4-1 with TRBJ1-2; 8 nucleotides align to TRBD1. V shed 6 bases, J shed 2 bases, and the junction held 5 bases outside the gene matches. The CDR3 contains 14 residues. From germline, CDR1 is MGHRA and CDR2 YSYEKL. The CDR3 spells CASSPTGANYGYTF. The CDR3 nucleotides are TGCGCCAGCAGTCCGACAGGGGCGAACTATGGCTACACCTTC.

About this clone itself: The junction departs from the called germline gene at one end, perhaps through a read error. This chain's CDR3 is CASSLAERDNEQFF. The CDR3 nucleotides are TGTGCCAGCAGCCTAGCAGAAAGGGACAATGAGCAGTTCTTC. The chain is built from TRBV7-8 and TRBJ2-1, with D possibly matching TRBD2 (5 bases). The CDR3 sequence is 14 residues long. Germline assignment: CDR1 SGHVS and CDR2 FQNEAQ.

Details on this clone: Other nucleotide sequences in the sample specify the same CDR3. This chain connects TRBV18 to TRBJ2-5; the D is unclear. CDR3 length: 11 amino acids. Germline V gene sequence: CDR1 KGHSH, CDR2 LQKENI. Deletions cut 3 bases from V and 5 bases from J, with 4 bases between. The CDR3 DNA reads TGTGCCAGCTCACCCGGGGAGACCCAGTACTTC. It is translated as CASSPGETQYF.

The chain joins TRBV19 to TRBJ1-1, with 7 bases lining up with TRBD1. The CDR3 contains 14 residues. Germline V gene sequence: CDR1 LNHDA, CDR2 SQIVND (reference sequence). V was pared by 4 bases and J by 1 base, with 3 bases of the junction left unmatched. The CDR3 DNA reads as TGTGCCAGTAGTAAGGGACAGACGAACACTGAAGCTTTCTTT. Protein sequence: CASSKGQTNTEAFF.

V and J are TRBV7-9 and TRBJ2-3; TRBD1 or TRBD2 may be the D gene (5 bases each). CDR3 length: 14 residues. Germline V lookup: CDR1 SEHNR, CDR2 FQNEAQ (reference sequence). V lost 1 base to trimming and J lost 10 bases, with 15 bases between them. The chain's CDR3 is CASSLVRGERAQYF. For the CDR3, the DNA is TGTGCCAGCAGCTTAGTCCGGGGCGAGAGGGCGCAGTATTTT.

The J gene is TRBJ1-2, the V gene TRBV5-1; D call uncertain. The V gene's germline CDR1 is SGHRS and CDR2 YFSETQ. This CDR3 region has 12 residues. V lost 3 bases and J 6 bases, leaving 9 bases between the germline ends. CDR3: CASSSGGHGYTF. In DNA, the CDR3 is TGCGCCAGCAGCTCCGGTGGCCATGGCTACACCTTC.

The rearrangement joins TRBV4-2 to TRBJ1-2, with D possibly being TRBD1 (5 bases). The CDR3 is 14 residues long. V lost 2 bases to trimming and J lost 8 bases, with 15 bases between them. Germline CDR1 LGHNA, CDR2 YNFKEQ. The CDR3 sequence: CASSQSAGESGYTF. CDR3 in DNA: TGTGCCAGCAGCCAATCGGCGGGGGAATCGGGCTACACCTTC.

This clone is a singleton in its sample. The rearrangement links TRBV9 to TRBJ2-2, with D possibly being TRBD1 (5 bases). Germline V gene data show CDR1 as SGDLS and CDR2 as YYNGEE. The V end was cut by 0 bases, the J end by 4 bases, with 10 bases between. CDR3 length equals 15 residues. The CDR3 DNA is TGTGCCAGCAGCGTAGACCAGGGTTTCACCGGGGAGCTGTTTTTT. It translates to CASSVDQGFTGELFF.

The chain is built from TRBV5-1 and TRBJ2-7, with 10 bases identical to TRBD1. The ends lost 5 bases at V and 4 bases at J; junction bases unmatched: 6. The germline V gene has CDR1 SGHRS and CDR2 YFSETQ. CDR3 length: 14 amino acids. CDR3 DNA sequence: TGCGCCAGCAGTACCGGGACAGGGGAGTACGAGCAGTACTTC. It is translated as CASSTGTGEYEQYF. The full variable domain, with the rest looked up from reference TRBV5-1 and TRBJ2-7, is KAGVTQTPRYLIKTRGQQVTLSCSPISGHRSVSWYQQTPGQGLQFLFEYFSETQRNKGNFPGRFSGRQFSNSRSEMNVSTLELGDSALYLCASSTGTGEYEQYFGPGTRLTVT.

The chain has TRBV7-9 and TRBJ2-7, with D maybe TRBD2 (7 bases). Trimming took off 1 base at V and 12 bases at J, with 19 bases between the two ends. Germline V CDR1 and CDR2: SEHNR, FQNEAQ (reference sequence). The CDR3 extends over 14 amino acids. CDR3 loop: CASSLEGGMRGVYF. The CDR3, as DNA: TGTGCCAGCAGCTTAGAGGGGGGGATGAGAGGAGTGTACTTC.

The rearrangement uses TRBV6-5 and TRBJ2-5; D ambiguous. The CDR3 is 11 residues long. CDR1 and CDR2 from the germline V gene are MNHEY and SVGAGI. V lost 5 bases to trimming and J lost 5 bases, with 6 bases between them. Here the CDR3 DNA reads TGTGCCAGCAGTCAGAGCGAGACCCAGTACTTC. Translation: CASSQSETQYF.

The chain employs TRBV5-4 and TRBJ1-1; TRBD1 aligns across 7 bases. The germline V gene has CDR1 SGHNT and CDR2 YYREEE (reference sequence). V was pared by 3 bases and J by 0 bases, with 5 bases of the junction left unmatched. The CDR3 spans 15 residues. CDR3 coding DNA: TGTGCCAGCAGCTCCGGACAGGACCTGAACACTGAAGCTTTCTTT. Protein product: CASSSGQDLNTEAFF.

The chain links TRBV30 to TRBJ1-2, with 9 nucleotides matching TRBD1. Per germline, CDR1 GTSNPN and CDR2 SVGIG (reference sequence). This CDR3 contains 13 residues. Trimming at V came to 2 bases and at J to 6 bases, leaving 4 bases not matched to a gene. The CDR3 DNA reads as TGTGCCTGGAGTATGACAGGGGGTGATGGCTACACCTTC. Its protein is CAWSMTGGDGYTF.

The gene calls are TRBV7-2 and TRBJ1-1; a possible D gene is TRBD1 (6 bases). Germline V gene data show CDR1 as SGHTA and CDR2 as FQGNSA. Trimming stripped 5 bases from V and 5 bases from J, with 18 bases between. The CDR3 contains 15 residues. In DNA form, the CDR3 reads TGTGCCAGCAGCCCCCAACCGGGACAAACGACTGAAGCTTTCTTT. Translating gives CASSPQPGQTTEAFF. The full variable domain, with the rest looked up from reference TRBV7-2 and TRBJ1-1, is GAGVSQSPSNKVTEKGKDVELRCDPISGHTALYWYRQSLGQGLEFLIYFQGNSAPDKSGLPSDRFSAERTGGSVSTLTIQRTQQEDSAVYLCASSPQPGQTTEAFFGQGTRLTVV.

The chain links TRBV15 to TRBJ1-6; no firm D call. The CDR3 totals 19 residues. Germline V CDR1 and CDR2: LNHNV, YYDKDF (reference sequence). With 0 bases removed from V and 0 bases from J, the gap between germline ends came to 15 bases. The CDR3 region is CATSRDGEGSSSYNSPLHF. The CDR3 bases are TGTGCCACCAGCAGAGATGGTGAGGGCTCCAGCTCCTATAATTCACCCCTCCACTTT.

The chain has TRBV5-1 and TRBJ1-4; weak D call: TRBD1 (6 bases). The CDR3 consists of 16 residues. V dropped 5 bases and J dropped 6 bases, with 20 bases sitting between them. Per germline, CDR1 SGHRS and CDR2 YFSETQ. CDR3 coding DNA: TGCGCCAGCAGGGGTTCCACCGGGACAAGGGATGAAAAACTGTTTTTT. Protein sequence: CASRGSTGTRDEKLFF.

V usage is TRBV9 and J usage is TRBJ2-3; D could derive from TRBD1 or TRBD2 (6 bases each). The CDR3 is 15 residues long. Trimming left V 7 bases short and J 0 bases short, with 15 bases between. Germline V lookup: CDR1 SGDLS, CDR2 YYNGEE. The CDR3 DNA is TGTGCCAGCGGAGGGGGAGCGGCGAGCACAGATACGCAGTATTTT. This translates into CASGGGAASTDTQYF.

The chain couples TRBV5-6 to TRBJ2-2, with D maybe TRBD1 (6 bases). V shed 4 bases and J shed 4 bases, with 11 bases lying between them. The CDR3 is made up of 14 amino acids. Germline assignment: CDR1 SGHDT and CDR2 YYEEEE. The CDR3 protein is CASSRGQATGELFF. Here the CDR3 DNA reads TGTGCCAGCAGCCGGGGACAAGCCACCGGGGAGCTGTTTTTT.

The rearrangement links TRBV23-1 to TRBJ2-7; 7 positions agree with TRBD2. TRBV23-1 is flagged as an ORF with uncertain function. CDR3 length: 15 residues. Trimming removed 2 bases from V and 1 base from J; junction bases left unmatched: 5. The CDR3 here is CASSQPRTSSYEQYF. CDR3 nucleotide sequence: TGCGCCAGCAGTCAACCCCGGACTAGTTCCTACGAGCAGTACTTC.